The source of this T cell receptor (beta chain) is a study of early T cells in non-severe SARS-CoV-2 infection. Study overall: Sequenced material consisted of bulk RNA (from unsorted whole blood), and chains were unpaired.

The CDR3 is 12 residues long. Deletions cut 6 bases from V and 0 bases from J, with 8 bases between. CDR1 is SQVTM and CDR2 is ANQGSEA in the germline V gene. Attachment of unique molecular identifiers to individual cDNA molecules was performed. Each CDR3 protein is one row after TCRdb ran MiXCR on the 5' RACE reads. Of roughly 56,000 distinct CDR3 sequences listed, about 9.3% were seen once; the top ten hold 1.2%. Findings of the study overall: Matching with VDJdb favored anti-spike CD8 responses (missing private and CD4 specificities).

This clonotype was seen only a few times. Its target is unknown. The chain employs TRBV29-1 and TRBJ1-2; D is undetermined. Material: whole blood. The TCR sequence derives from an adult who was a healthcare worker with PCR-confirmed SARS-CoV-2 infection or an uninfected control (not recorded which). The CDR3 reads CSVVGANYGYTF. Here the CDR3 DNA reads TGCAGCGTCGTCGGGGCTAACTATGGCTACACCTTC.